These 28 T cell receptor beta chains originate from one sample sequenced in a study of CD8+ T cells in alopecia areata. RNA extraction and reverse transcription yielded cDNA as sequencing template. The data were produced by immunoSEQ multiplex PCR, yet TCRdb's version contains in-frame clones alone and is incomplete. The sample lists about 180,000 clones; roughly 60% were seen once. The specimen comprised CD4+ T cells sorted from blood, sampled at week 0. These receptors were taken from a human donor with alopecia areata.

The table lists this clone with a few counts. This chain connects TRBV29-1 to TRBJ2-6; D remains ambiguous. Germline CDR1 is SQVTM and CDR2 is ANQGSEA. The length of the CDR3 is 13 residues. V lost 4 bases, J lost 0 bases, and 4 bases lay in between. CDR3 DNA sequence: TGCAGCGTTGGGGACTCTGGGGCCAACGTCCTGACTTTC. This encodes CSVGDSGANVLTF. The full variable domain, in which reference TRBV29-1 and TRBJ2-6 provide the parts outside the CDR3, is SAVISQKPSRDICQRGTSLTIQCQVDSQVTMMFWYRQQPGQSLTLIATANQGSEATYESGFVIDKFPISRPNLTFSTLTVSNMSPEDSSIYLCSVGDSGANVLTFGAGSRLTVL.

This clone was counted a single time. The chain combines TRBV30 with TRBJ2-6, with D perhaps matching TRBD1 or TRBD2 (6 bases each). There are 16 residues in the CDR3. V lost 5 bases to trimming and J lost 3 bases, with 17 bases between them. Germline CDR1 and CDR2: GTSNPN and SVGIG (reference sequence). This chain's CDR3 is CAWAANRDFGANVLTF. CDR3 nucleotide sequence: TGTGCCTGGGCCGCCAACAGGGACTTTGGGGCCAACGTCCTGACTTTC. The full variable domain, with the rest looked up from reference TRBV30 and TRBJ2-6, is SQTIHQWPATLVQPVGSPLSLECTVEGTSNPNLYWYRQAAGRGLQLLFYSVGIGQISSEVPQNLSASRPQDRQFILSSKKLLLSDSGFYLCAWAANRDFGANVLTFGAGSRLTVL.

This chain joins TRBV25-1 and TRBJ2-1, with a possible D match to TRBD2 (5 bases). From germline, CDR1 is MGHDK and CDR2 SYGVNS. CDR3 length: 16 residues. Trimming removed 4 bases at V and 4 bases at J, with 17 bases between. Here the CDR3 DNA reads TGTGCCAGCAGTGCCACTAGAAGGCCGGGTTACAATGAGCAGTTCTTC. This codes for CASSATRRPGYNEQFF.

The DNA for the CDR3 is TGCAGCGTCTCCGGGACTAGCGGGGGGGTGAATGAGCAGTTCTTC. It is translated as CSVSGTSGGVNEQFF. The chain links TRBV29-1 to TRBJ2-1; 16 bases fit TRBD2. Germline V gene data show CDR1 as SQVTM and CDR2 as ANQGSEA. Unmatched junction bases numbered 6, after V lost 6 bases and J lost 7 bases. This CDR3 is 15 amino acids long.

In the case of this clone: A far larger clone is off by one base, so a read error is likely. In the same sample, other DNA sequences code for this CDR3. The chain joins TRBV10-3 to TRBJ1-5; tentatively, D is TRBD1 (5 bases). Germline V gene data show CDR1 as ENHRY and CDR2 as SYGVKD. The CDR3 contains 12 residues. DNA for the CDR3: TGTGCCAGCAGTGAGGCTCAGGGTCCCCAGCATTTT. Protein product: CASSEAQGPQHF.

The chain has TRBV29-1 and TRBJ2-5, with TRBD1 as a possible D gene (7 bases). Deletions cut 7 bases from V and 5 bases from J, with 17 bases between. CDR1 is SQVTM, CDR2 ANQGSEA, per germline. The CDR3 is made up of 13 amino acids. The CDR3: CSGRRGLMETQYF. The CDR3 DNA reads TGCAGCGGACGGAGGGGGCTCATGGAGACCCAGTACTTC.

The rearrangement uses TRBV4-3 and TRBJ2-6; D is possibly TRBD1 (5 bases). V dropped 3 bases and J dropped 0 bases, with 6 bases sitting between them. Germline assignment: CDR1 LGHNA and CDR2 YSLEER. This CDR3 is built from 15 residues. The CDR3 here is CASSHDSSGANVLTF. CDR3 sequence (DNA): TGCGCCAGCAGCCATGACAGCTCTGGGGCCAACGTCCTGACTTTC.

The genes are TRBV14 and TRBJ2-7; D not certain. Trimming stripped 2 bases from V and 6 bases from J, with 11 bases between. The germline V gene has CDR1 SGHDN and CDR2 FVKESK. The CDR3 is 13 residues long. This CDR3 reads CASSQRWAAEQYF. Written as DNA, the CDR3 is TGTGCCAGCAGCCAACGGTGGGCCGCCGAGCAGTACTTC.

The J gene is TRBJ1-5, the V gene TRBV6-6; D gene unclear. V lost 3 bases to trimming and J lost 5 bases, with 14 bases between them. The CDR3 spans 15 residues. Germline V lookup: CDR1 MNHNY, CDR2 SVGAGI (reference sequence). As DNA, the CDR3 is TGTGCCAGCAGTTATAGGGCCGAAGGATATCAGCCCCAGCATTTT. It codes for CASSYRAEGYQPQHF.

The chain combines TRBV30 with TRBJ2-1; 10 nucleotides agree with TRBD2. CDR1 and CDR2 (germline): GTSNPN, SVGIG (reference sequence). The CDR3 is 15 amino acids. Trimming at V came to 3 bases and at J to 5 bases, leaving 7 bases not matched to a gene. CDR3: CAWREAGGSNNEQFF. The CDR3 bases are TGTGCCTGGAGAGAAGCGGGGGGGTCGAACAATGAGCAGTTCTTC.

This sequence joins TRBV5-4 and TRBJ2-5; 7 bases match TRBD2. The germline CDR1 and CDR2 sequences are SGHNT and YYREEE (reference sequence). The CDR3 sequence is 14 residues long. V lost 4 bases and J lost 4; bases outside the gene matches: 7. CDR3 sequence reads: CASSRLADGETQYF. The CDR3 nucleotides are TGTGCCAGCAGCCGACTAGCAGATGGAGAGACCCAGTACTTC.

V gene TRBV2 combines with J gene TRBJ2-2, with 9 bases that match TRBD1. The CDR3 runs to 14 residues. J gave up 3 bases and V 10 bases, and 6 bases lay outside the gene matches. CDR1 is SNHLY and CDR2 is FYNNEI in the germline V gene. The CDR3 is CAKGGQGYTGELFF. As DNA, the CDR3 is TGTGCCAAAGGGGGACAGGGCTACACCGGGGAGCTGTTTTTT.

The DNA of the CDR3 is TGTGCCAGCAGTACGGCCAGGGGGCGCGAGACCCAGTACTTC. Translated: CASSTARGRETQYF. The rearrangement joins TRBV6-5 to TRBJ2-5; 8 bases fit TRBD1. Per the germline V gene, CDR1 is MNHEY and CDR2 is SVGAGI. This CDR3 region has 14 residues. V trimming: 5 bases; J trimming: 5 bases; junction bases outside the gene matches: 7.

This clone has just a few counts. The rearrangement links TRBV7-2 to TRBJ2-1; TRBD2 matches 12 bases. The germline gives CDR1 SGHTA, CDR2 FQGNSA. The CDR3 runs 15 residues. V shed 5 bases, J shed 4 bases, and the junction held 3 bases outside the gene matches. CDR3 amino acids: CASSVLAGGYNEQFF. CDR3 nucleotide sequence: TGTGCCAGCAGCGTACTAGCGGGGGGATACAATGAGCAGTTCTTC.

This clone has just a few counts. This chain joins TRBV29-1 and TRBJ2-7, with D tentatively TRBD1 (5 bases). Germline V gene lookup returns CDR1 SQVTM and CDR2 ANQGSEA. Trimming took off 4 bases at V and 5 bases at J, with 9 bases between the two ends. CDR3 length: 11 amino acids. The CDR3 region is CSVAGFDEQYF. DNA for the CDR3: TGCAGCGTTGCAGGGTTCGACGAGCAGTACTTC.

The chain links TRBV15 to TRBJ1-5, with TRBD1 matching over 7 bases. The germline gives CDR1 LNHNV, CDR2 YYDKDF (reference sequence). The CDR3 length is 15 residues. Trimming cost V 3 bases and J 4 bases; bases outside gene matches: 6. The CDR3 sequence: CATSSTGERNQPQHF. CDR3 coding DNA: TGTGCCACCAGCAGTACAGGGGAAAGAAATCAGCCCCAGCATTTT.

The V gene is TRBV29-1, the J gene TRBJ2-2, with D hard to call. The CDR3 totals 12 residues. V lost 4 bases to trimming and J lost 6 bases, with 9 bases between them. Germline assignment: CDR1 SQVTM and CDR2 ANQGSEA. CDR3 bases: TGCAGCGTTGGGGTTCGGCCCGGGGAGCTGTTTTTT. Its protein is CSVGVRPGELFF.

This clone was counted only a few times. The same CDR3 is also encoded by other DNA sequences in this sample. This chain joins TRBV6-5 and TRBJ2-7; D not certain. With 2 bases removed from V and 7 bases from J, the gap between germline ends came to 6 bases. The germline gives CDR1 MNHEY, CDR2 SVGAGI. The CDR3 is 11 residues long. CDR3 amino acids: CASSYLGEQYF. The CDR3 nucleotides are TGTGCCAGCAGTTACCTCGGGGAGCAGTACTTC.

The chain has TRBV7-9 and TRBJ2-2; D is unresolved. Germline V CDR1 and CDR2: SEHNR, FQNEAQ (reference sequence). Trimming removed 2 bases at V and 6 bases at J, with 13 bases between. The CDR3 runs 15 residues. The CDR3 spells CASSLQTSRSGELFF. Written as DNA, the CDR3 is TGTGCCAGCAGCTTACAGACATCAAGGTCCGGGGAGCTGTTTTTT.

The genes are TRBV10-3 and TRBJ2-3, with D maybe TRBD1 (6 bases). Germline V gene data show CDR1 as ENHRY and CDR2 as SYGVKD. This CDR3 region has 13 residues. V was clipped by 8 bases and J by 2 bases, with 11 bases between them. Here the CDR3 reads CAIGGQLTDTQYF. CDR3 nucleotide sequence: TGTGCCATCGGGGGACAACTCACAGATACGCAGTATTTT.

The chain couples TRBV18 to TRBJ1-2; a weak D match, TRBD1 (5 bases). Trimming cost V 3 bases and J 4 bases, with 9 bases left between them. This CDR3 is built from 13 residues. Germline loops: CDR1 KGHSH, CDR2 LQKENI. The chain's CDR3 is CASSPGTLYGYTF. For the CDR3, the DNA is TGTGCCAGCTCACCTGGGACGCTCTATGGCTACACCTTC.

The chain has TRBV29-1 and TRBJ1-2; 10 bases line up with TRBD1. V shed 6 bases, J shed 2 bases, and the junction held 3 bases outside the gene matches. Germline-derived CDR1 and CDR2 are SQVTM and ANQGSEA. This CDR3 comprises 13 residues. CDR3 region: CSVGTGANYGYTF. The CDR3, as DNA: TGCAGCGTAGGGACAGGGGCCAACTATGGCTACACCTTC.

The chain has TRBV27 and TRBJ1-4; D gene unclear. Germline loops: CDR1 MNHEY, CDR2 SMNVEV (reference sequence). V lost 3 bases to trimming and J lost 5 bases, with 7 bases between them. The CDR3 loop spans 13 amino acids. The CDR3 sequence is CASSFSGNEKLFF. The CDR3, as DNA: TGTGCCAGCAGTTTTTCGGGAAATGAAAAACTGTTTTTT.

This chain uses TRBV19 with TRBJ1-1; D unclear. The germline V and J ends were trimmed by 3 bases and 2 bases, with 7 bases remaining between them. Per germline, CDR1 LNHDA and CDR2 SQIVND (reference sequence). This CDR3 has 13 residues. The CDR3 sequence is CASSIRINTEAFF. Written as DNA, the CDR3 is TGTGCCAGTAGTATCCGGATAAACACTGAAGCTTTCTTT.

The V gene is TRBV7-2, the J gene TRBJ2-4, with TRBD1 matching 7 bases. In germline, CDR1 is SGHTA, CDR2 FQGNSA. V lost 5 bases to trimming and J lost 8 bases; unmatched junction nucleotides: 12. The CDR3 runs to 15 residues. The CDR3 here is CASSARQGTLYIQYF. CDR3 DNA sequence: TGTGCCAGCAGCGCCCGACAGGGTACTTTATACATTCAGTACTTC. Together with reference TRBV7-2 and TRBJ2-4, the CDR3 gives the full variable domain: GAGVSQSPSNKVTEKGKDVELRCDPISGHTALYWYRQSLGQGLEFLIYFQGNSAPDKSGLPSDRFSAERTGGSVSTLTIQRTQQEDSAVYLCASSARQGTLYIQYFGAGTRLSVL.

This clone turned up a few times. The chain recombines TRBV29-1 with TRBJ2-1; tentative D call: TRBD1 (6 bases). The CDR3 covers 13 residues. V dropped 3 bases and J dropped 9 bases, with 15 bases sitting between them. Looked up from germline, CDR1 is SQVTM and CDR2 is ANQGSEA. The CDR3, as DNA: TGCAGCGTTGATGGTGATGGGACAACTGAGCAGTTCTTC. Translated: CSVDGDGTTEQFF.

In this sample, this clone turned up once. CDR3 protein: CSVRTSGAYGELFF. CDR3 sequence (DNA): TGCAGCGTTCGGACTAGCGGGGCGTACGGGGAGCTGTTTTTT. The V and J genes are TRBV29-1 and TRBJ2-2; 12 bases agree with TRBD2. Trimming at V came to 5 bases and at J to 7 bases, leaving 5 bases not matched to a gene. CDR3 length: 14 residues. Germline CDR1 is SQVTM and CDR2 is ANQGSEA.

This clone was detected a few times. The rearrangement joins TRBV29-1 to TRBJ1-2; D is unresolved. The germline V and J ends were trimmed by 5 bases and 10 bases, with 11 bases remaining between them. The CDR3 extends over 10 amino acids. The germline V gene encodes CDR1 SQVTM and CDR2 ANQGSEA. The CDR3 DNA is TGCAGCGTTTACCACACAGTCTACACCTTC. This sequence encodes CSVYHTVYTF.